This T cell receptor beta chain came from a study of T cell repertoires in cytomegalovirus infection. TCRdb re-derived calls from the reads in MiXCR, one entry per CDR3 protein. The sample holds hundreds of thousands of distinct CDR3 sequences; 30% to 35% are singletons and the top ten take 15% to 20%. This CDR3 contains 16 residues. Trimming pared 4 bases from V and 0 bases from J, leaving 10 bases between. Germline CDR1 MGHRA, CDR2 YSYEKL. Notes on this clonotype: Its antigen is not identified.

The sample consisted of cultured PBMCs, taken from culture after CMV antigen stimulation. This chain links TRBV4-1 with TRBJ2-6; D gene ambiguous. The source is a human donor in good health (CMV status not recorded). Some clones in this sample may be carry-over from other donors' samples. The CDR3 is CASSPPGRSGANVLTF. CDR3 sequence (DNA): TGCGCCAGCAGCCCCCCTGGGCGCTCTGGGGCCAACGTCCTGACTTTC.